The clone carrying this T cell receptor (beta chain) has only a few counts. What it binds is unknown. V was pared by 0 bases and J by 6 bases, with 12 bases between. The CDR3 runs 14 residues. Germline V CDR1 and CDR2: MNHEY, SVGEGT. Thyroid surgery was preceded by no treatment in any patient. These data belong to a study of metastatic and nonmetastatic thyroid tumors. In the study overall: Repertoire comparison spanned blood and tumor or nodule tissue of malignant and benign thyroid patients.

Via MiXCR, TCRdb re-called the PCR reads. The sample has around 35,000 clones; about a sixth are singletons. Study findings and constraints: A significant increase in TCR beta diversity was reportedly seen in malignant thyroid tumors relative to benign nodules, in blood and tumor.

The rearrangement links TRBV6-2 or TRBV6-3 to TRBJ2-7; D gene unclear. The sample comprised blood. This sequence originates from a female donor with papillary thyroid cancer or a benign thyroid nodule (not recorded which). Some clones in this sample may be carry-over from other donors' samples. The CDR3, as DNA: TGTGCCAGCAGTTACTCGGGATATGGTTTCGAGCAGTACTTC. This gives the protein CASSYSGYGFEQYF.